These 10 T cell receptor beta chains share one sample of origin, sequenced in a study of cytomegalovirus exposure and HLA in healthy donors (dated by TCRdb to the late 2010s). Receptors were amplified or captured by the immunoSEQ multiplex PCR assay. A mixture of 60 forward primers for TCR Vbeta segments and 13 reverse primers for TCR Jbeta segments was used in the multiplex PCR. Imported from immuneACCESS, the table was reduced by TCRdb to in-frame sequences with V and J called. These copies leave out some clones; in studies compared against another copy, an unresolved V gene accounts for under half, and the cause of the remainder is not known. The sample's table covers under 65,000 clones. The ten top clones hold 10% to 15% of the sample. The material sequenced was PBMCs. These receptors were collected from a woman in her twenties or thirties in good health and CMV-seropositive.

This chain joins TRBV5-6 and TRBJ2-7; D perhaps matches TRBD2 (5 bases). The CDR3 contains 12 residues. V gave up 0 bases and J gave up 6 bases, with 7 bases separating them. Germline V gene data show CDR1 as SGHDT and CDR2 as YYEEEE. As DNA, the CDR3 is TGTGCCAGCAGCTTGGTTGGACTCGAGCAGTACTTC. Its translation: CASSLVGLEQYF.

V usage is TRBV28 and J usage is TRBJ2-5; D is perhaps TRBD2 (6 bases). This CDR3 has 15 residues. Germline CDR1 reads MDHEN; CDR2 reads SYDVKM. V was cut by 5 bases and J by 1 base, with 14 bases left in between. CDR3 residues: CASSPPGGAQETQYF. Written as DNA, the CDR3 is TGTGCCAGCAGTCCCCCCGGGGGAGCCCAAGAGACCCAGTACTTC. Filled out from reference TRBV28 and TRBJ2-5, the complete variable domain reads DVKVTQSSRYLVKRTGEKVFLECVQDMDHENMFWYRQDPGLGLRLIYFSYDVKMKEKGDIPEGYSVSREKKERFSLILESASTNQTSMYLCASSPPGGAQETQYFGPGTRLLVL.

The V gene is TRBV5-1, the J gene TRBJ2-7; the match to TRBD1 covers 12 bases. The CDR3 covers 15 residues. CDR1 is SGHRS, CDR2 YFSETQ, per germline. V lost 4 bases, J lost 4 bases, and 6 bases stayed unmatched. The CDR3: CASSRGDRGPYEQYF. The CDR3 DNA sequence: TGCGCCAGCAGCCGTGGGGACAGGGGGCCTTACGAGCAGTACTTC.

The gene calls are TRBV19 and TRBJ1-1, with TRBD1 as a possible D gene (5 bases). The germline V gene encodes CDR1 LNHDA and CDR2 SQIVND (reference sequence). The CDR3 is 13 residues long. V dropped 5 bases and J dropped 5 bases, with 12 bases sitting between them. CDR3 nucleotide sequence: TGTGCCAGTAGTCTTAGGCGGGGGACTGAAGCTTTCTTT. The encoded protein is CASSLRRGTEAFF.

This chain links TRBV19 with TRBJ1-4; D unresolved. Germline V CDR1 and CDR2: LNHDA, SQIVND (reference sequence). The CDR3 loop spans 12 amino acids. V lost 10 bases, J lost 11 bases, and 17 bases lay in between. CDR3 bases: TGTGCCACTTCGGACCGGGCGGGTAAACTGTTTTTT. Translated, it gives CATSDRAGKLFF.

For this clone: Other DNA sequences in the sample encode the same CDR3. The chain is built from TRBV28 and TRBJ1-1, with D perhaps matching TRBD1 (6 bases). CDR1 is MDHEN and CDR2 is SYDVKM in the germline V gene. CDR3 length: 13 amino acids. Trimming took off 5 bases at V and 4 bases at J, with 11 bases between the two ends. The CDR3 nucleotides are TGTGCCAGCAGTGTAACAGGGACCACTGAAGCTTTCTTT. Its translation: CASSVTGTTEAFF.

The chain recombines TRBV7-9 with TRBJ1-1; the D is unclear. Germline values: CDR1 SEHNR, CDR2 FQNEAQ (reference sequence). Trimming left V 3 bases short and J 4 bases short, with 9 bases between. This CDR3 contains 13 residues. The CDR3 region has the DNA TGTGCCAGCAGCTTTTCTGGACTCACTGAAGCTTTCTTT. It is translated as CASSFSGLTEAFF.

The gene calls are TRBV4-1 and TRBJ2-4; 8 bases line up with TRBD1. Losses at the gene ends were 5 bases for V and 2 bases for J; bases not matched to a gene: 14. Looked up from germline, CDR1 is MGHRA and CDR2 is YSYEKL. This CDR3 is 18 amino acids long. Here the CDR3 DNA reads TGCGCCAGCAGCACGGGGTCTCAGGGGGCGCGTTCCAAAAACATTCAGTACTTC. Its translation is CASSTGSQGARSKNIQYF.

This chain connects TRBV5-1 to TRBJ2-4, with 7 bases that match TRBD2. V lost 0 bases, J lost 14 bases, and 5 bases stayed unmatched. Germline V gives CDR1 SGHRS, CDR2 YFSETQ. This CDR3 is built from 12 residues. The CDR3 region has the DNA TGCGCCAGCAGCTTGGAGCGGGGCAGGGAGTACTTC. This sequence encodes CASSLERGREYF.

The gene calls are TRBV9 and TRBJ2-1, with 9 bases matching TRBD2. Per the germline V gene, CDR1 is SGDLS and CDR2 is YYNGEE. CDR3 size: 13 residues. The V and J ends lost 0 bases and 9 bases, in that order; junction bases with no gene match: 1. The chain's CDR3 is CASSVGAGGEQFF. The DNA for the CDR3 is TGTGCCAGCAGCGTAGGAGCGGGAGGTGAGCAGTTCTTC.